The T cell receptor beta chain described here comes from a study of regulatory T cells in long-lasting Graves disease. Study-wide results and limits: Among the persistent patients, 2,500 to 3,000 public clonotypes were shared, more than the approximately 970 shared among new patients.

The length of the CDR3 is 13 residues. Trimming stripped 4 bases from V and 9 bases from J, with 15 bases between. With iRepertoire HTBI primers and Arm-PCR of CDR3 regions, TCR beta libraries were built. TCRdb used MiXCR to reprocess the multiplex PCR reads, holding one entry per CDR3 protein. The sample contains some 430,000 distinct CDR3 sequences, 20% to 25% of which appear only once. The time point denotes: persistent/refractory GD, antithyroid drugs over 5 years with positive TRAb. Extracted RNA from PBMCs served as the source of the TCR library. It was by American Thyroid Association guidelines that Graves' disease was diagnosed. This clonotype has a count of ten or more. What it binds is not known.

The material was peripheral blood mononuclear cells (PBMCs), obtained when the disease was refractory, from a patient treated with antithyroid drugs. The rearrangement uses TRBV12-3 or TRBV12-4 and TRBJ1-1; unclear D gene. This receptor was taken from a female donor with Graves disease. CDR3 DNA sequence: TGTGCCAGCAGTTCTACCGCGGAGCCCAAAGCTTTCTTT. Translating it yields CASSSTAEPKAFF.